What follows are 28 T cell receptor beta chains derived from one specimen sequenced in a study of T-cell memory formation after mild COVID-19. TCRdb recomputed calls from the 5' RACE reads with MiXCR, one row per CDR3 protein. This table has some 600,000 distinct CDR3 sequences, 17% appearing once. The specimen was PBMCs or a T cell subset sorted from them (not recorded which). The receptors come from an adult woman who had mild COVID-19 (a few samples of this study predate the infection). Cell type and time point are not known.

DNA for the CDR3: TGTGCCAGCAGCCTCAGAGGAGGGACTAACCTCGAGCAGTACTTC. Encoded protein: CASSLRGGTNLEQYF. The chain has TRBV3-1 and TRBJ2-7; TRBD2 agrees at 7 bases. CDR3 length: 15 residues. Trimming took 4 bases from V and 6 from J; bases not matched to a gene: 12. The germline V gene has CDR1 LGHDT and CDR2 YNNKEL (reference sequence).

This clonotype showed up just once. The rearrangement joins TRBV24-1 to TRBJ1-2; a possible D gene is TRBD1 (5 bases). This CDR3 region has 13 residues. Trimming removed 5 bases from V and 4 bases from J, with 10 bases in between. CDR1 is KGHDR, CDR2 SFDVKD, per germline. The CDR3: CATSVGGGYGYTF. The DNA of the CDR3 is TGTGCCACCAGTGTTGGGGGAGGCTATGGCTACACCTTC.

This clonotype was seen more than once but under ten times. The rearrangement uses TRBV4-1 and TRBJ2-3; 8 positions agree with TRBD1. The CDR3 is 16 residues long. The V gene end was trimmed by 3 bases and the J gene end by 3 bases; junction bases not matched to a gene: 8. Germline loops: CDR1 MGHRA, CDR2 YSYEKL. CDR3 loop: CASSHPKDRATDTQYF. Written as DNA, the CDR3 is TGCGCCAGCAGCCACCCCAAGGACAGGGCAACAGATACGCAGTATTTT.

This clonotype has a handful of counts. The chain is built from TRBV5-4 and TRBJ2-5; D is undetermined. Germline CDR1 is SGHNT and CDR2 is YYREEE (reference sequence). This CDR3 contains 14 residues. V dropped 2 bases and J dropped 0 bases, with 8 bases sitting between them. The DNA for the CDR3 is TGTGCCAGCAGCTTAAGGACGGACCAAGAGACCCAGTACTTC. Translating gives CASSLRTDQETQYF.

This sequence joins TRBV5-1 and TRBJ2-7; 9 nucleotides match TRBD2. CDR3 length: 14 amino acids. Trimming took 7 bases from V and 0 from J; bases not matched to a gene: 5. CDR1 is SGHRS and CDR2 is YFSETQ in the germline V gene. The CDR3 sequence: CASHSGGFSYEQYF. Written as DNA, the CDR3 is TGCGCCAGCCATAGCGGGGGATTCTCCTACGAGCAGTACTTC.

This CDR3 reads CASNRRPQETQYF. The CDR3, as DNA: TGTGCCAGTAACAGGAGGCCCCAAGAGACCCAGTACTTC. The J gene is TRBJ2-5, the V gene TRBV19; D may be TRBD1 or TRBD2 (5 bases each). Germline V lookup: CDR1 LNHDA, CDR2 SQIVND (reference sequence). The CDR3 sequence is 13 residues long. Trimming left V 7 bases short and J 1 base short, with 10 bases between.

The gene calls are TRBV29-1 and TRBJ1-1; D perhaps matches TRBD1 (5 bases). The germline V gene has CDR1 SQVTM and CDR2 ANQGSEA. CDR3 length: 13 residues. The V end lost 4 bases, the J end lost 0 bases, and 9 bases lay between the germline ends. In nucleotides, the CDR3 is TGCAGCGTTGGGGTCAGGGTGAACACTGAAGCTTTCTTT. This codes for CSVGVRVNTEAFF.

The sample holds a few counts of this clonotype. The chain links TRBV5-5 to TRBJ1-6, with a tentative D call TRBD1 (5 bases). The CDR3 is 15 residues long. V was clipped by 4 bases and J by 7 bases, with 15 bases between them. Germline-derived CDR1 and CDR2 are SGHKS and YYEKEE (reference sequence). The chain's CDR3 is CASSPQGYRNSPLHF. CDR3 bases: TGTGCCAGCAGCCCTCAGGGCTATCGGAATTCACCCCTCCACTTT.

The V gene is TRBV5-1, the J gene TRBJ2-3; the D gene is possibly TRBD1 (7 bases). Trimming stripped 5 bases from V and 5 bases from J, with 12 bases between. The CDR3 totals 13 residues. CDR1 and CDR2 from the germline V gene are SGHRS and YFSETQ. The CDR3 DNA sequence: TGCGCCAGCAGGGAGGGGGCGTTAGATACGCAGTATTTT. Translation gives CASREGALDTQYF.

This clonotype was picked up a small number of times. The J gene is TRBJ2-5, the V gene TRBV7-9; the D gene is possibly TRBD1 (6 bases). The CDR3 contains 15 residues. CDR1 SEHNR and CDR2 FQNEAQ come from the germline V gene (reference sequence). V was clipped by 6 bases and J by 5 bases, with 19 bases between them. CDR3: CASSFGTPLGETQYF. The DNA for the CDR3 is TGTGCCAGCAGTTTCGGGACACCCCTGGGGGAGACCCAGTACTTC.

J is TRBJ2-7 and V is TRBV3-1; D unclear. Looked up from germline, CDR1 is LGHDT and CDR2 is YNNKEL (reference sequence). V shed 0 bases and J shed 7 bases, with 16 bases lying between them. The CDR3 sequence is 15 residues long. The CDR3 DNA reads as TGTGCCAGCAGCCAAGATATCCGGCGTGGTGAGGAGCAGTACTTC. Protein: CASSQDIRRGEEQYF.

The chain employs TRBV12-3 or TRBV12-4 and TRBJ1-2, with no clear D. V dropped 3 bases and J dropped 4 bases, with 6 bases sitting between them. CDR3 length: 12 residues. DNA for the CDR3: TGTGCCAGCAGTTTCGCCTCCTATGGCTACACCTTC. Translating gives CASSFASYGYTF.

This clonotype showed up just a few times. The chain couples TRBV19 to TRBJ1-1; perhaps TRBD1 as D (5 bases). V was trimmed by 5 bases and J by 3 bases, leaving 16 bases between them. Germline V gives CDR1 LNHDA, CDR2 SQIVND (reference sequence). The CDR3 is 15 amino acids. The CDR3 nucleotides read TGTGCCAGTAGTCCTTCTTGGGTAGGGGACACTGAAGCTTTCTTT. It encodes CASSPSWVGDTEAFF.

The V call is TRBV6-6, the J call TRBJ1-5; tentatively, D is TRBD1 (5 bases). This CDR3 comprises 16 residues. Trimming stripped 0 bases from V and 2 bases from J, with 11 bases between. Germline CDR1 MNHNY, CDR2 SVGAGI (reference sequence). The CDR3 DNA reads as TGTGCCAGCAGTTACTCGAAGGGGCGAGGCAATCAGCCCCAGCATTTT. Translation gives CASSYSKGRGNQPQHF.

This clonotype was found a few times. The chain employs TRBV7-8 and TRBJ2-7; TRBD2 is a possible D gene (7 bases). In germline, CDR1 is SGHVS, CDR2 FQNEAQ. Trimming cost V 5 bases and J 4 bases, with 18 bases left between them. The CDR3 length is 15 residues. The CDR3 sequence: CASSPGAGADYEQYF. The CDR3 bases are TGTGCCAGCAGCCCGGGGGCGGGAGCCGATTACGAGCAGTACTTC.

V is TRBV7-9 and J is TRBJ2-1; D unresolved. The germline V gene has CDR1 SEHNR and CDR2 FQNEAQ (reference sequence). The CDR3 runs to 12 residues. V shed 6 bases and J shed 4 bases, with 7 bases lying between them. This chain's CDR3 is CASSRIYNEQFF. DNA of the CDR3: TGTGCCAGCAGTCGCATATACAATGAGCAGTTCTTC. The entire variable domain, with the rest obtained from reference TRBV7-9 and TRBJ2-1, is as follows: DTGVSQNPRHKITKRGQNVTFRCDPISEHNRLYWYRQTLGQGPEFLTYFQNEAQLEKSRLLSDRFSAERPKGSFSTLEIQRTEQGDSAMYLCASSRIYNEQFFGPGTRLTVL.

The J gene is TRBJ2-7, the V gene TRBV10-3, with 12 bases fitting TRBD1. The V segment lost 6 bases and the J segment 6 bases; nucleotides outside the gene matches: 12. CDR3 length: 16 residues. The germline V gene has CDR1 ENHRY and CDR2 SYGVKD. The CDR3 here is CAIRVSGTGGIGEQYF. CDR3 bases: TGTGCCATCAGGGTTTCCGGGACAGGGGGCATAGGCGAGCAGTACTTC.

In DNA, the CDR3 is TGTGCCAGCCTACAGGGCGGTTCGGAGACCCAGTACTTC. This sequence encodes CASLQGGSETQYF. V usage is TRBV7-9 and J usage is TRBJ2-5; D is possibly TRBD1 (6 bases). The germline V gene has CDR1 SEHNR and CDR2 FQNEAQ (reference sequence). This CDR3 is built from 13 residues. V lost 8 bases and J lost 5, with 15 bases in between.

This rearrangement joins TRBV11-2 to TRBJ2-7; 8 nucleotides align to TRBD1. Germline V gene data show CDR1 as SGHAT and CDR2 as FQNNGV. The CDR3 runs to 17 residues. V lost 1 base to trimming and J lost 0 bases; unmatched junction nucleotides: 8. In DNA, the CDR3 is TGTGCCAGCAGCTTAGGGTCAGGGGGCTCCCACTCCTACGAGCAGTACTTC. It translates to CASSLGSGGSHSYEQYF.

This chain joins TRBV4-3 and TRBJ2-1; 10 bases agree with TRBD2. Germline-derived CDR1 and CDR2 are LGHNA and YSLEER. Germline trimming cut 3 bases from V and 4 bases from J; bases unmatched to any gene: 3. The CDR3 sequence is 15 residues long. The CDR3: CASSQGLALYNEQFF. In DNA form, the CDR3 reads TGCGCCAGCAGCCAGGGACTAGCGCTTTACAATGAGCAGTTCTTC.

The chain links TRBV12-3 or TRBV12-4 to TRBJ1-1; a possible D gene is TRBD1 (6 bases). This CDR3 comprises 17 residues. Trimming left V 4 bases short and J 4 bases short, with 22 bases between. The chain's CDR3 is CASSSITGTRGITEAFF. Written as DNA, the CDR3 is TGTGCCAGCAGTTCGATCACAGGGACCAGAGGGATCACTGAAGCTTTCTTT.

The V and J genes are TRBV15 and TRBJ2-1; 9 nucleotides align to TRBD1. The germline gives CDR1 LNHNV, CDR2 YYDKDF (reference sequence). V trimming: 5 bases; J trimming: 1 base; junction bases outside the gene matches: 12. The CDR3 runs to 18 residues. CDR3 nucleotide sequence: TGTGCCACCAGCGCGACAAAAACAGGGGGCCGGTCCTACAATGAGCAGTTCTTC. This sequence encodes CATSATKTGGRSYNEQFF.

This chain links TRBV7-9 with TRBJ2-3; the D is unclear. Trimming stripped 0 bases from V and 2 bases from J, with 9 bases between. CDR1 is SEHNR, CDR2 FQNEAQ, per germline (reference sequence). The CDR3 sequence is 15 residues long. The CDR3 region has the DNA TGTGCCAGCAGCTTAGCCGTTACCGTCACAGATACGCAGTATTTT. Encoded protein: CASSLAVTVTDTQYF.

The chain couples TRBV2 to TRBJ1-5; D might be TRBD1 (6 bases). Trimming left V 4 bases short and J 3 bases short, with 10 bases between. Germline loops: CDR1 SNHLY, CDR2 FYNNEI. The CDR3 covers 14 residues. The CDR3 here is CASSADRFNQPQHF. The CDR3 region has the DNA TGTGCCAGCAGTGCTGACAGGTTCAATCAGCCCCAGCATTTT.

This clonotype was seen repeatedly, ten times or more. The J gene is TRBJ2-1, the V gene TRBV20-1; D remains unclear. CDR1 is DFQATT, CDR2 SNEGSKA, per germline (reference sequence). Trimming left V 4 bases short and J 3 bases short, with 22 bases between. The length of the CDR3 is 17 residues. The CDR3, as DNA: TGCAGTGCTACGCCCGATTTTAGCCAGCGATACTACAATGAGCAGTTCTTC. Its protein is CSATPDFSQRYYNEQFF.

The V call is TRBV27, the J call TRBJ2-7; D not resolved. This CDR3 is built from 16 residues. Germline V lookup: CDR1 MNHEY, CDR2 SMNVEV (reference sequence). V was trimmed by 0 bases and J by 2 bases, leaving 14 bases between them. The CDR3 spells CASSLSISARAYEQYF. The CDR3, as DNA: TGTGCCAGCAGTTTATCGATCAGCGCCAGAGCCTACGAGCAGTACTTC.

This clonotype showed up many times. This chain connects TRBV6-6 to TRBJ2-5, with 7 positions matching TRBD2. Germline CDR1 and CDR2: MNHNY and SVGAGI (reference sequence). J gave up 4 bases and V 2 bases, and 1 base lay outside the gene matches. The CDR3 contains 13 residues. The CDR3 reads CASSYGGRETQYF. CDR3 DNA: TGTGCCAGCAGTTACGGCGGGAGAGAGACCCAGTACTTC.

This clonotype has a handful of counts. The chain has TRBV12-3 or TRBV12-4 and TRBJ2-1; weak D call: TRBD1 (5 bases). CDR3 length equals 11 residues. Deletions cut 5 bases from V and 15 bases from J, with 14 bases between. The CDR3 DNA is TGTGCCAGCAGTCAGGGTAGCCCCCGGTTCTTC. Protein: CASSQGSPRFF.